This entry lists 27 T cell receptor beta chains sequenced from one sample in a study of blood T cells in healthy people across ages. A sample-barcoded 5' primer and a J-beta primer mix were used in a second PCR of roughly 6 to 11 cycles. TCRdb independently ran MiXCR on the 5' RACE reads; one entry per CDR3 protein. Found here are about 780,000 distinct CDR3 sequences, about 45% of them singletons; the top ten hold 15% to 20%. Source material: blood. These receptors were collected from a man older than 75 in good health.

This clonotype was seen more than once but under ten times. The gene calls are TRBV5-6 and TRBJ2-1; D is undetermined. V gave up 0 bases and J gave up 1 base, with 5 bases separating them. This CDR3 region has 14 residues. Germline-derived CDR1 and CDR2 are SGHDT and YYEEEE. The CDR3, as DNA: TGTGCCAGCAGCTTGGGGTTTTCCTACAATGAGCAGTTCTTC. Translated: CASSLGFSYNEQFF.

The table lists this clonotype with many counts. The chain couples TRBV29-1 to TRBJ2-5, with TRBD1 matching over 8 bases. Unmatched junction bases numbered 8, after V lost 4 bases and J lost 4 bases. The CDR3 covers 14 residues. Germline assignment: CDR1 SQVTM and CDR2 ANQGSEA. As DNA, the CDR3 is TGCAGCGTTGCTCTCAGGGGGCTCGGAGAGACCCAGTACTTC. Protein sequence: CSVALRGLGETQYF.

This sequence joins TRBV5-1 and TRBJ2-3, with 11 bases identical to TRBD2. Germline CDR1 reads SGHRS; CDR2 reads YFSETQ. The CDR3 consists of 16 residues. The V segment lost 4 bases and the J segment 6 bases; nucleotides outside the gene matches: 10. DNA for the CDR3: TGCGCCAGCAGCGACGGACTAGCGGGCCCAGCTGATACGCAGTATTTT. This encodes CASSDGLAGPADTQYF.

This clonotype showed up many times. CDR3 bases: TGTGCCAGCAGCCAAGATACAGACGTCTCCACAGATACGCAGTATTTT. This encodes CASSQDTDVSTDTQYF. This rearrangement joins TRBV4-2 to TRBJ2-3; D remains unclear. Germline CDR1 reads LGHNA; CDR2 reads YNFKEQ. The CDR3 is 16 amino acids. The V end lost 0 bases, the J end lost 2 bases, and 12 bases lay between the germline ends.

This clonotype was seen once. Compared with germline, one end of the junction differs, possibly owing to a read error. The rearrangement links TRBV15 to TRBJ2-7; no clear D. The CDR3 extends over 14 amino acids. The germline CDR1 and CDR2 sequences are LNHNV and YYDKDF (reference sequence). The CDR3 region is CATSRDNAVNEQYF. In DNA form, the CDR3 reads TGCGCCACCAGCAGAGACAACGCGGTGAACGAGCAGTACTTC.

The chain employs TRBV7-3 and TRBJ2-3; D possibly corresponds to TRBD1 (6 bases). CDR1 is SGHTA and CDR2 is FQGTGA in the germline V gene. The ends were cut back, 5 bases at V and 4 bases at J, with 13 bases in the middle. The CDR3 covers 14 residues. DNA of the CDR3: TGTGCCAGCAGCCAGGGGTTAGGACCAGATACGCAGTATTTT. Protein sequence: CASSQGLGPDTQYF.

This clonotype was observed at least ten times. The V call is TRBV20-1, the J call TRBJ2-1; D is perhaps TRBD2 (6 bases). The germline CDR1 and CDR2 sequences are DFQATT and SNEGSKA (reference sequence). This CDR3 is 15 amino acids long. Trimming stripped 6 bases from V and 1 base from J, with 16 bases between. This chain's CDR3 is CSAGDASASYNEQFF. The CDR3 coding sequence is TGCAGTGCGGGGGACGCTAGCGCGTCCTACAATGAGCAGTTCTTC.

The chain carries TRBV6-5 and TRBJ2-1, with a possible D match to TRBD2 (5 bases). The CDR3 is 12 residues long. Germline CDR1 and CDR2: MNHEY and SVGAGI. V shed 7 bases and J shed 7 bases, with 11 bases lying between them. The CDR3 DNA reads as TGTGCCAGCAATAGCGCCATGAATGAGCAGTTCTTC. Protein: CASNSAMNEQFF.

This clonotype was detected only a few times. The chain couples TRBV6-2 or TRBV6-3 to TRBJ1-2, with 8 bases lining up with TRBD1. Germline CDR1 and CDR2: MNHEY and SVGEGT. The CDR3 totals 15 residues. Trimming cost V 0 bases and J 8 bases; bases outside gene matches: 8. This CDR3 reads CASSYSGQASGGYTF. The CDR3 DNA follows: TGTGCCAGCAGTTACTCGGGACAGGCTTCGGGCGGCTACACCTTC.

On this clonotype: The junction departs from germline at one end; a sequencing error may be responsible. This chain connects TRBV7-2 to TRBJ2-1; 9 bases are shared with TRBD2. Germline-derived CDR1 and CDR2 are SGHTA and FQGNSA. The length of the CDR3 is 16 residues. Here the CDR3 DNA reads TGTGCCAGCAGCATAAGAAGCGGGAGGTCCTACAACGAGCAGTTCTTC. Protein product: CASSIRSGRSYNEQFF.

The J gene is TRBJ2-1, the V gene TRBV4-3; D is perhaps TRBD2 (5 bases). The CDR3 has 16 amino acids. The V end was cut by 4 bases, the J end by 0 bases, with 13 bases between. Germline CDR1 and CDR2: LGHNA and YSLEER. The CDR3 loop reads CASSLTSYSSYNEQFF. DNA for the CDR3: TGCGCCAGCAGCCTAACTAGTTATAGCTCCTACAATGAGCAGTTCTTC.

On this clonotype itself: A read error may be the cause here, since a much bigger clone is one base away. V gene TRBV9 combines with J gene TRBJ2-3; maybe TRBD2 (6 bases). Germline V gene lookup returns CDR1 SGDLS and CDR2 YYNGEE. The CDR3 is 16 residues long. The chain's CDR3 is CAGSVLGAGLTDTQYF. CDR3 bases: TGTGCCGGCAGCGTACTAGGAGCGGGCCTTACAGATACGCAGTATTTT.

V usage is TRBV5-1 and J usage is TRBJ2-5; D may be TRBD1 (6 bases). The ends were cut back, 4 bases at V and 4 bases at J, with 17 bases in the middle. CDR3 length equals 15 residues. Germline V gene sequence: CDR1 SGHRS, CDR2 YFSETQ. This chain's CDR3 is CASSVGTPRTETQYF. For the CDR3, the DNA is TGCGCCAGCAGCGTGGGGACACCCAGGACAGAGACCCAGTACTTC.

This clonotype was picked up a small number of times. This chain joins TRBV12-3 or TRBV12-4 and TRBJ2-3; TRBD2 aligns across 11 bases. The CDR3 extends over 19 amino acids. V lost 4 bases and J lost 0; bases outside the gene matches: 12. CDR3 sequence: CASSSRIGTSGISTDTQYF. The CDR3 DNA follows: TGTGCCAGCAGTTCAAGAATTGGGACTAGCGGAATTAGCACAGATACGCAGTATTTT.

This clonotype was observed a handful of times. V is TRBV5-1 and J is TRBJ1-2; D uncertain. Germline V lookup: CDR1 SGHRS, CDR2 YFSETQ. The CDR3 consists of 15 residues. Between the trimmed V and J ends, which lost 2 bases and 2 bases, there was a span of 13 bases. The CDR3 here is CASSFTGAGNYGYTF. For the CDR3, the DNA is TGCGCCAGCAGCTTCACGGGAGCGGGAAACTATGGCTACACCTTC.

The chain uses TRBV29-1 and TRBJ2-5, with 14 bases identical to TRBD2. J was trimmed by 11 bases and V by 4 bases; bases with no gene match: 15. Per germline, CDR1 SQVTM and CDR2 ANQGSEA. The CDR3 loop spans 16 amino acids. Here the CDR3 reads CSVALSTSGRGNEQYF. The CDR3 nucleotides are TGCAGCGTTGCCCTCTCGACTAGCGGGAGGGGTAATGAGCAGTACTTC.

This clonotype was seen at least ten times. The J gene is TRBJ2-1, the V gene TRBV28; no clear D gene. The CDR3 length is 13 residues. The ends were cut back, 5 bases at V and 9 bases at J, with 14 bases in the middle. Germline V gene data show CDR1 as MDHEN and CDR2 as SYDVKM. This CDR3 is CASSGISRPEQFF. The DNA for the CDR3 is TGTGCCAGCAGTGGAATTAGCCGGCCTGAGCAGTTCTTC.

This clonotype was recorded once. This chain links TRBV7-2 with TRBJ2-1, with 12 bases fitting TRBD2. V lost 4 bases to trimming and J lost 3 bases; unmatched junction nucleotides: 7. This CDR3 is built from 17 residues. Per germline, CDR1 SGHTA and CDR2 FQGNSA. The CDR3: CASSSQLAGGHYNEQFF. DNA for the CDR3: TGTGCCAGCAGCTCACAACTAGCGGGAGGTCACTACAATGAGCAGTTCTTC.

This chain uses TRBV12-3 or TRBV12-4 with TRBJ2-7, with 11 bases matching TRBD1. The V segment lost 6 bases and the J segment 4 bases; nucleotides outside the gene matches: 14. The CDR3 is 17 residues long. Written as DNA, the CDR3 is TGTGCCAGCAGCCCCGGGACAGGGGGTCGGGTGTCTTACGAGCAGTACTTC. Translating it yields CASSPGTGGRVSYEQYF.

The chain joins TRBV27 to TRBJ2-1; D might be TRBD2 (6 bases). CDR1 and CDR2 from the germline V gene are MNHEY and SMNVEV (reference sequence). The CDR3 spans 12 residues. V lost 8 bases and J lost 2, with 7 bases in between. CDR3 nucleotides: TGTGCCAGCCGACTAGCCTACAATGAGCAGTTCTTC. Protein: CASRLAYNEQFF.

This clonotype appeared a single time. A read error may produce the germline difference seen at one junction end. V gene TRBV20-1 combines with J gene TRBJ2-1; D is ambiguous. The CDR3 length is 14 residues. Germline loops: CDR1 DFQATT, CDR2 SNEGSKA (reference sequence). CDR3 loop: CSGTVMSSYNELFF. CDR3 in DNA: TGCAGTGGAACCGTTATGAGCTCCTACAATGAGCTGTTCTTC.

V usage is TRBV6-2 or TRBV6-3 and J usage is TRBJ2-5; D might be TRBD1 (6 bases). The CDR3 runs to 15 residues. V lost 5 bases and J lost 0, with 13 bases in between. Germline assignment: CDR1 MNHEY and CDR2 SVGEGT. The CDR3 DNA sequence: TGTGCCAGCAGTCCCCACGGACAGAACCAAGAGACCCAGTACTTC. Translating it yields CASSPHGQNQETQYF.

This clonotype was observed a few times. This sequence joins TRBV20-1 and TRBJ2-7, with D perhaps matching TRBD1 (6 bases). This CDR3 is 14 amino acids long. Germline V gives CDR1 DFQATT, CDR2 SNEGSKA (reference sequence). The germline V and J ends were trimmed by 4 bases and 3 bases, with 16 bases remaining between them. This CDR3 is CSANAPGQNYEQYF. In DNA form, the CDR3 reads TGCAGTGCTAACGCGCCGGGACAAAACTACGAGCAGTACTTC.

This clonotype was counted between two and nine times. V usage is TRBV7-8 and J usage is TRBJ2-1, with 7 bases aligning to TRBD2. Germline values: CDR1 SGHVS, CDR2 FQNEAQ. The V segment lost 4 bases and the J segment 0 bases; nucleotides outside the gene matches: 6. This CDR3 is built from 16 residues. The CDR3 region is CASSSTSRSSYNEQFF. Written as DNA, the CDR3 is TGTGCCAGCAGCTCGACTAGCAGGAGCTCCTACAATGAGCAGTTCTTC.

CDR3: CASSPLADSSYEQYF. CDR3 DNA sequence: TGTGCCAGCAGCCCACTAGCGGATAGCTCCTACGAGCAGTACTTC. The chain joins TRBV6-2 or TRBV6-3 to TRBJ2-7; the match to TRBD2 covers 8 bases. This CDR3 is 15 amino acids long. V lost 6 bases to trimming and J lost 0 bases; unmatched junction nucleotides: 7. Germline-derived CDR1 and CDR2 are MNHEY and SVGEGT.

This chain links TRBV10-3 with TRBJ2-7; D might be TRBD1 (5 bases). Germline CDR1 is ENHRY and CDR2 is SYGVKD. V lost 11 bases and J lost 4, with 12 bases in between. This CDR3 contains 11 residues. The CDR3 region is CAAGQGYEQYF. CDR3 DNA sequence: TGTGCCGCCGGGCAGGGTTACGAGCAGTACTTC.

This chain links TRBV10-3 with TRBJ1-2, with D unresolved. The V end was cut by 2 bases, the J end by 3 bases, with 7 bases between. The CDR3 is 13 residues long. CDR1 is ENHRY and CDR2 is SYGVKD in the germline V gene. The CDR3 is CAISEQADYGYTF. The CDR3, as DNA: TGTGCCATCAGTGAGCAGGCGGACTATGGCTACACCTTC.